This is a list of T cell receptor beta chains from one sample in a study of blood T cell repertoires in COVID-19. The assay was immunoSEQ multiplex PCR, and TCRdb's table has in-frame clones only and misses some. The sample contains some 50,000 clones, 86% of which appear only once. The sequenced sample consisted of peripheral blood. These receptors were collected from a man older than 75 with acute or convalescent COVID-19. CDR3s include the opening cysteine and the closing phenylalanine or tryptophan. A D gene is named only where the DNA matches it firmly. Not all rows give a size; the values are once, few, many and, for expanded clones, a class.

v_gene	abundance	j_gene	d_gene	CDR3aa	CDR3nt
TRBV2	once	TRBJ2-1	NA	CASRVDRNNEQFF	TGTGCCAGCAGGGTAGACAGGAACAATGAGCAGTTCTTC
TRBV5-4	NA	TRBJ2-3	TRBD2	CASSLMRGSTDTQYF	TGTGCCAGCAGCTTGATGCGGGGGAGCACAGATACGCAGTATTTT
TRBV9	NA	TRBJ2-3	TRBD1	CASSFLGTGGGTDTQYF	TGTGCCAGCAGCTTCCTAGGGACAGGGGGCGGAACAGATACGCAGTATTTT
TRBV25-1	NA	TRBJ2-4	NA	CASSEQGNIQYF	TGTGCCAGCAGTGAACAGGGAAACATTCAGTACTTC
TRBV7-9	once	TRBJ2-3	NA	CASSFYRRNTDTQYF	TGTGCCAGCAGCTTCTACAGAAGAAACACAGATACGCAGTATTTT
TRBV10-3	NA	TRBJ1-5	NA	CAISPSVYQPQHF	TGTGCCATCAGTCCCTCCGTTTATCAGCCCCAGCATTTT
TRBV20-1	NA	TRBJ2-5	NA	CSARPEETQYF	TGCAGTGCTAGACCCGAGGAGACCCAGTACTTC
TRBV10-3	NA	TRBJ2-1	NA	CAISESSQGNEQFF	TGTGCCATCAGTGAGTCTTCCCAGGGCAATGAGCAGTTCTTC
TRBV5-1	NA	TRBJ1-4	TRBD1	CASSGGTVEKLFF	TGCGCCAGCAGCGGGGGGACAGTTGAAAAACTGTTTTTT
TRBV5-1	NA	TRBJ1-2	NA	CASSLDRPEGYTF	TGCGCCAGCAGCTTAGACAGGCCCGAGGGCTACACCTTC
TRBV4-3	NA	TRBJ2-5	TRBD2	CASSQDYGRTSQETQYF	TGCGCCAGCAGCCAAGATTACGGGAGGACTAGCCAAGAGACCCAGTACTTC
TRBV4-3	NA	TRBJ2-3	NA	CASSQKRTGVGRQDTQYF	TGCGCCAGCAGCCAAAAGAGGACCGGGGTCGGACGCCAAGATACGCAGTATTTT
TRBV25-1	NA	TRBJ2-3	TRBD2	CASSEGGGTDTQYF	TGTGCCAGCAGTGAGGGGGGGGGCACAGATACGCAGTATTTT
TRBV5-1	NA	TRBJ1-1	NA	CASSWGGGRTEAFF	TGCGCCAGCAGCTGGGGCGGCGGAAGGACTGAAGCTTTCTTT
TRBV27	once	TRBJ2-2	NA	CASSLTGAGTGELFF	TGTGCCAGCAGTCTAACAGGAGCGGGTACCGGGGAGCTGTTTTTT
TRBV28	NA	TRBJ1-2	NA	CASSLAGVIGYTF	TGTGCCAGCAGTTTGGCGGGGGTTATTGGCTACACCTTC
TRBV7-9	NA	TRBJ2-3	NA	CASSPGGRGTSTDTQYF	TGTGCCAGCAGCCCCGGGGGGCGGGGGACCAGCACAGATACGCAGTATTTT
TRBV19	NA	TRBJ1-1	TRBD1	CASYDRARAFEAFF	TGTGCCAGCTATGACAGGGCTCGGGCCTTTGAAGCTTTCTTT
TRBV7-9	few	TRBJ2-7	TRBD2	CASSLAGGGTEQYF	TGTGCCAGCAGCTTAGCAGGCGGGGGGACGGAGCAGTACTTC
TRBV9	NA	TRBJ1-3	NA	CASSPREGHTRDTIYF	TGTGCCAGCAGCCCCCGAGAGGGACATACGAGGGACACCATATATTTT